Listed below are T cell receptor beta chains from one sample, sequenced in a study of T cell repertoires in cytomegalovirus infection. In TCRdb, the reads were re-called with MiXCR into one record per CDR3 protein. Of 750,000 to 950,000 distinct CDR3 sequences in the sample, roughly 29% were seen once. Their antigens are not known. Sequenced here: cultured CD8+ T cells from PBMCs, sampled from culture after CMV antigen stimulation. These receptors all come from a human donor in good health (CMV status not recorded). Some clones in this sample may be carry-over from other donors' samples. The CDR3 runs from the conserved cysteine through the conserved F or W. Fields, in order: CDR3 protein, CDR3 DNA, D gene, clone size, J gene, V gene. The D gene is left open where the match is weak. Only some rows state a clone size, as once, few, many or a class for expanded clones.

CASPRQGHTGELFF TGTGCCAGCCCCAGACAGGGGCACACCGGGGAGCTGTTTTTT TRBD1 many TRBJ2-2 TRBV6-1
CASSLPGLAGDTQYF TGTGCCAGCAGTCTACCGGGACTAGCAGGAGATACGCAGTATTTT TRBD2 few TRBJ2-3 TRBV12-3/TRBV12-4
CASSFGGQGTSNEKLFF TGTGCCAGCAGCTTTGGGGGACAGGGTACGTCTAATGAAAAACTGTTTTTT TRBD1 - TRBJ1-4 TRBV7-4
CASTWTSVERETQYF TGTGCCAGCACCTGGACTAGCGTGGAACGAGAGACCCAGTACTTC TRBD2 - TRBJ2-5 TRBV7-6
CASSQAGTRNEKLFF TGCGCCAGCAGCCAAGCAGGGACGAGGAATGAAAAACTGTTTTTT - - TRBJ1-4 TRBV4-1
CASSYLDRGGETQYF TGTGCCAGCAGTTACTTGGACAGGGGTGGAGAGACCCAGTACTTC TRBD1 few TRBJ2-5 TRBV6-5
CASGLWGHTEAFF TGTGCCAGCGGCTTATGGGGGCACACTGAAGCTTTCTTT - few TRBJ1-1 TRBV7-2
CASSTIQGRGFTEAFF TGTGCCAGCAGCACTATACAGGGAAGGGGTTTTACTGAAGCTTTCTTT - few TRBJ1-1 TRBV7-2
CSVEDFELGRGTDTQYF TGCAGCGTTGAAGATTTCGAGTTGGGGCGGGGCACAGATACGCAGTATTTT - - TRBJ2-3 TRBV29-1
CASSNRPFYEETQYF TGTGCCAGCAGTAATAGACCCTTCTACGAGGAGACCCAGTACTTC - - TRBJ2-5 TRBV27
CASSNPTDNEQFF TGTGCCAGCAGTAACCCCACAGACAATGAGCAGTTCTTC - many TRBJ2-1 TRBV12-3/TRBV12-4
CASSLSDSYGYTF TGTGCCAGCAGTCTATCCGACAGCTATGGCTACACCTTC - few TRBJ1-2 TRBV27
CASSPPGTGYYGYTF TGTGCCAGCAGCCCCCCGGGTACAGGATACTATGGCTACACCTTC - - TRBJ1-2 TRBV7-2
CSEDRGGNEQFF TGCAGCGAGGACCGGGGGGGGAATGAGCAGTTCTTC TRBD2 - TRBJ2-1 TRBV29-1
CAIRAEPGQGNYEQYF TGTGCCATCAGGGCGGAACCCGGGCAGGGAAACTACGAGCAGTACTTC - - TRBJ2-7 TRBV10-3
CASSPTGQGANYGYTF TGCGCCAGCAGCCCTACGGGACAGGGAGCTAACTATGGCTACACCTTC TRBD1 - TRBJ1-2 TRBV5-1
CASSYGARTDTQYF TGTGCCAGCAGTTACGGTGCCCGCACAGATACGCAGTATTTT - - TRBJ2-3 TRBV6-2/TRBV6-3
CASSTPGRGSGNTIYF TGTGCCAGCAGTACTCCCGGTCGCGGGTCTGGAAACACCATATATTTT - few TRBJ1-3 TRBV12-3/TRBV12-4
CASSLGPSGGYLGEQFF TGTGCCAGCAGCTTAGGACCTAGCGGGGGCTATTTGGGTGAGCAGTTCTTC TRBD2 many TRBJ2-1 TRBV7-6
CASGLNLLAGRPVYEQYF TGTGCTAGTGGTTTGAACCTCTTAGCCGGGCGGCCGGTCTACGAGCAGTACTTC - - TRBJ2-7 TRBV12-5
CASSYAGDNEKLFF TGTGCCAGCAGTTACGCAGGGGATAATGAAAAACTGTTTTTT - - TRBJ1-4 TRBV6-5
CSVEGSGRGGELFF TGCAGCGTTGAAGGGTCTGGTAGGGGCGGGGAGCTGTTTTTT - few TRBJ2-2 TRBV29-1
CASTPYPDTGELFF TGTGCCAGCACCCCTTATCCGGACACCGGGGAGCTGTTTTTT - - TRBJ2-2 TRBV12-3/TRBV12-4
CASSLRLRGMNTEAFF TGTGCCAGCAGTCTTAGACTAAGGGGCATGAACACTGAAGCTTTCTTT - - TRBJ1-1 TRBV27
CSARDRAFQDRAFLGYTF TGCAGTGCTAGAGATAGGGCTTTTCAGGACAGAGCTTTTCTGGGCTACACCTTC - once TRBJ1-2 TRBV20-1
CASGLGDDSSMNEQFF TGTGCCAGCGGCCTAGGGGATGACTCCAGCATGAATGAGCAGTTCTTC - few TRBJ2-1 TRBV6-5
CASGLLTGGFF TGTGCTAGTGGTCTACTCACGGGGGGCTTCTTT - few TRBJ1-1 TRBV12-5
CATRGEGHSEQYF TGCGCCACCCGGGGCGAGGGCCACTCCGAGCAGTACTTC - - TRBJ2-7 TRBV4-1
CASSHLTSGDAKNIQYF TGTGCCAGCAGCCATCTAACTAGCGGGGATGCCAAAAACATTCAGTACTTC TRBD2 few TRBJ2-4 TRBV3-1
CASSQDPIGTNTGELFF TGTGCCAGCAGCCAAGATCCCATCGGGACGAACACCGGGGAGCTGTTTTTT - - TRBJ2-2 TRBV3-1
CASSLAVFSYEQYF TGTGCCAGCAGCTTGGCCGTCTTCTCCTACGAGCAGTACTTC - few TRBJ2-7 TRBV5-6
CATSFTRTDSNQPQHF TGTGCCACCAGTTTTACCCGGACAGATAGCAATCAGCCCCAGCATTTT - few TRBJ1-5 TRBV24-1
CASSLDDRGLDTIYF TGTGCCAGCAGCTTAGATGACAGGGGCTTGGACACCATATATTTT TRBD1 few TRBJ1-3 TRBV7-8
CASSLAGIGGYTF TGTGCCAGCAGCTTAGCAGGAATAGGTGGCTACACCTTC - once TRBJ1-2 TRBV7-9
CSVVPLGGDPYGYTF TGCAGCGTTGTCCCTCTGGGCGGGGATCCCTATGGCTACACCTTC - - TRBJ1-2 TRBV29-1
CARALAGNEQFF TGTGCCAGGGCACTAGCGGGCAATGAGCAGTTCTTC TRBD2 - TRBJ2-1 TRBV2
CASSYFYGNTGELFF TGTGCCAGCAGTTACTTTTACGGGAACACCGGGGAGCTGTTTTTT - - TRBJ2-2 TRBV6-2/TRBV6-3
CATQDAGAFGEQFF TGTGCCACCCAGGATGCAGGGGCCTTCGGTGAGCAGTTCTTC - - TRBJ2-1 TRBV27
CASSFIAGGPETDTQYF TGTGCCAGCAGTTTTATAGCGGGGGGCCCGGAGACAGATACGCAGTATTTT TRBD2 few TRBJ2-3 TRBV12-3/TRBV12-4
CASSLSPRTSEAFF TGTGCCAGCAGCTTAAGCCCAAGGACGTCTGAAGCTTTCTTT - - TRBJ1-1 TRBV7-9
CATSRDRGGVGQPQHF TGTGCCACCAGCAGAGATCGAGGCGGGGTCGGTCAGCCCCAGCATTTT - - TRBJ1-5 TRBV15
CASSPPGLAGPEQFF TGTGCCAGCAGCCCGCCGGGACTAGCGGGACCTGAGCAGTTCTTC TRBD2 few TRBJ2-1 TRBV27